These 29 T cell receptor beta chains came from one sample sequenced in a study of T cell repertoires in cytomegalovirus infection. These receptors' antigens are unknown. TCRdb fed the reads into MiXCR, producing one record per CDR3 protein. The sample holds roughly 68,000 distinct CDR3 sequences, around 20% seen once. The starting material was CD8+ T cells from cultured PBMCs, obtained from culture after CMV antigen stimulation. All receptors come from a human donor in good health (CMV status not recorded). Some clones in this sample may be carry-over from other donors' samples.

This clonotype has a handful of counts. The chain is built from TRBV27 and TRBJ1-1; tentatively, D is TRBD1 (6 bases). CDR1 is MNHEY and CDR2 is SMNVEV in the germline V gene (reference sequence). Trimming removed 5 bases at V and 0 bases at J, with 13 bases between. The CDR3 is made up of 15 amino acids. The CDR3 DNA sequence: TGTGCCAGCAGTGCAACAGGGTGGGTGAACACTGAAGCTTTCTTT. As protein: CASSATGWVNTEAFF.

The sample holds many counts of this clonotype. This chain connects TRBV7-9 to TRBJ1-5; 7 bases line up with TRBD1. V shed 4 bases and J 4 bases; nucleotides not matched to a gene: 7. Germline assignment: CDR1 SEHNR and CDR2 FQNEAQ (reference sequence). The CDR3 loop spans 15 amino acids. The CDR3 loop reads CASSSTGVGNQPQHF. As DNA, the CDR3 is TGTGCCAGCAGCTCTACAGGGGTGGGGAATCAGCCCCAGCATTTT.

In this sample, this clonotype turned up a few times. The chain links TRBV20-1 to TRBJ2-3; TRBD2 matches at 10 bases. Germline V gives CDR1 DFQATT, CDR2 SNEGSKA (reference sequence). Unmatched junction bases numbered 33, after V lost 7 bases and J lost 8 bases. The CDR3 has 21 amino acids. CDR3 bases: TGCAGTGTTCTTGACGATTCCTTACTAGCGGGGATACATGGGGAATTAGGTACGCAGTATTTT. It yields the protein CSVLDDSLLAGIHGELGTQYF.

This clonotype has a handful of counts. J is TRBJ2-6 and V is TRBV7-2, with D uncertain. V was shortened by 10 bases and J by 0 bases, with 10 bases between the two germline ends. The CDR3 consists of 14 residues. CDR1 is SGHTA and CDR2 is FQGNSA in the germline V gene. The CDR3 region is CATLPGSGANVLTF. DNA of the CDR3: TGTGCCACACTACCGGGCTCTGGGGCCAACGTCCTGACTTTC.

The V gene is TRBV7-2, the J gene TRBJ1-1, with 8 positions matching TRBD1. The CDR3 loop spans 15 amino acids. The V segment lost 4 bases and the J segment 4 bases; nucleotides outside the gene matches: 8. The germline gives CDR1 SGHTA, CDR2 FQGNSA. The DNA for the CDR3 is TGTGCCAGCAGCTCTCCCCCCACAGGGGGCACTGAAGCTTTCTTT. Protein: CASSSPPTGGTEAFF. Supplemented by reference TRBV7-2 and TRBJ1-1, the full variable domain reads GAGVSQSPSNKVTEKGKDVELRCDPISGHTALYWYRQSLGQGLEFLIYFQGNSAPDKSGLPSDRFSAERTGGSVSTLTIQRTQQEDSAVYLCASSSPPTGGTEAFFGQGTRLTVV.

The rearrangement joins TRBV6-6 to TRBJ1-6, with a possible D match to TRBD1 (6 bases). With 10 bases removed from V and 0 bases from J, the gap between germline ends came to 13 bases. CDR1 is MNHNY, CDR2 SVGAGI, per germline (reference sequence). The CDR3 runs to 15 residues. The CDR3 DNA follows: TGTGCCACCCGGACAGCGAGCTCCTATAATTCACCCCTCCACTTT. Amino acid sequence: CATRTASSYNSPLHF.

The gene calls are TRBV5-1 and TRBJ2-1, with 13 bases that match TRBD2. From germline, CDR1 is SGHRS and CDR2 YFSETQ. Unmatched junction bases numbered 4, after V lost 0 bases and J lost 1 base. The CDR3 is 18 residues long. This CDR3 reads CASSLELAGGQSYNEQFF. The CDR3 bases are TGCGCCAGCAGCTTGGAACTAGCGGGGGGGCAGTCCTACAATGAGCAGTTCTTC.

This clonotype showed up just a few times. Here the CDR3 DNA reads TGTGCCAGCAGCTTAGCAGGGTTCGGGCCAGATACGCAGTATTTT. Its protein is CASSLAGFGPDTQYF. This chain uses TRBV7-2 with TRBJ2-3; D gene ambiguous. Trimming cost V 0 bases and J 4 bases, with 11 bases left between them. CDR1 is SGHTA and CDR2 is FQGNSA in the germline V gene. This CDR3 has 15 amino acids.

This clonotype was seen at least ten times. The chain uses TRBV4-3 and TRBJ2-5; 9 nucleotides align to TRBD2. The CDR3 runs 17 residues. CDR1 and CDR2 from the germline V gene are LGHNA and YSLEER. Losses at the gene ends were 0 bases for V and 5 bases for J; bases not matched to a gene: 10. CDR3 DNA sequence: TGCGCCAGCAGCCAAGAAATCCAGCGGGGGGTTTGGGAGACCCAGTACTTC. Translating it yields CASSQEIQRGVWETQYF.

This clonotype was counted between two and nine times. This sequence joins TRBV7-6 and TRBJ2-1, with 8 bases matching TRBD1. J lost 12 bases, V lost 3 bases, and 1 base had no gene match. In germline, CDR1 is SGHVS, CDR2 FNYEAQ. This CDR3 is built from 11 residues. The CDR3: CASSFDRGQFF. The CDR3 DNA sequence: TGTGCCAGCAGCTTTGACAGGGGGCAGTTCTTC.

This clonotype was detected a few times. A read error may produce the germline difference seen at one junction end. The chain combines TRBV10-3 with TRBJ1-5; D is perhaps TRBD1 (5 bases). CDR1 ENHRY and CDR2 SYGVKD come from the germline V gene. This CDR3 comprises 14 residues. Here the CDR3 reads CAIRSGQSNRPQHF. The DNA of the CDR3 is TGTGCCATCCGTTCGGGGCAGAGCAATCGGCCCCAGCATTTT.

The chain combines TRBV15 with TRBJ2-3, with D perhaps given as TRBD1 or TRBD2 (5 bases each). The CDR3 is 11 amino acids. V lost 5 bases and J 12 bases, leaving 12 bases between the germline ends. Germline CDR1 LNHNV, CDR2 YYDKDF (reference sequence). The CDR3 nucleotides are TGTGCCACCAGCCAGGGACCCTACCAGTATTTT. Its protein product is CATSQGPYQYF.

Ten or more counts support this clonotype. The chain joins TRBV19 to TRBJ2-1, with D possibly being TRBD2 (6 bases). V was pared by 4 bases and J by 4 bases, with 14 bases between. The CDR3 has 15 residues. Germline CDR1 and CDR2: LNHDA and SQIVND (reference sequence). CDR3 sequence reads: CASSKEGLAYNEQFF. CDR3 coding DNA: TGTGCCAGTAGTAAAGAGGGACTTGCATACAATGAGCAGTTCTTC.

The gene calls are TRBV7-2 and TRBJ1-2, with 10 positions matching TRBD1. The CDR3 covers 14 residues. With 3 bases clipped from V and 5 bases from J, the junction kept 3 bases outside the gene matches. From germline, CDR1 is SGHTA and CDR2 FQGNSA. CDR3 in amino acids: CASSFGTGAYGYTF. For the CDR3, the DNA is TGTGCCAGCAGCTTCGGGACAGGGGCGTATGGCTACACCTTC.

This clonotype was seen many times. The chain recombines TRBV6-5 with TRBJ1-1; 7 bases fit TRBD1. This CDR3 is 15 amino acids long. V lost 0 bases to trimming and J lost 5 bases; unmatched junction nucleotides: 6. Germline CDR1 is MNHEY and CDR2 is SVGAGI. The CDR3 reads CASSYSRGLGTEAFF. The CDR3 DNA is TGTGCCAGCAGTTACTCGAGGGGGCTGGGTACTGAAGCTTTCTTT.

The chain employs TRBV10-3 and TRBJ1-1; 9 nucleotides line up with TRBD1. Germline V gene sequence: CDR1 ENHRY, CDR2 SYGVKD. Trimming cost V 2 bases and J 3 bases; bases outside gene matches: 1. The length of the CDR3 is 14 residues. The CDR3 DNA follows: TGTGCCATCAGTGAGAGGACAGGGGACACTGAAGCTTTCTTT. Translating it yields CAISERTGDTEAFF.

This clonotype has only a few counts. The V gene is TRBV4-3, the J gene TRBJ1-5; D remains ambiguous. V lost 0 bases to trimming and J lost 6 bases, with 9 bases between them. Germline V CDR1 and CDR2: LGHNA, YSLEER. The CDR3 has 14 residues. CDR3 nucleotides: TGCGCCAGCAGCCAAGATCCCGAGGTTCAGCCCCAGCATTTT. As protein: CASSQDPEVQPQHF.

This clonotype was counted between two and nine times. This chain joins TRBV7-9 and TRBJ2-2; TRBD1 might be the D (6 bases). This CDR3 is 16 amino acids long. Between the trimmed V and J ends, which lost 3 bases and 0 bases, there was a span of 11 bases. CDR1 is SEHNR, CDR2 FQNEAQ, per germline (reference sequence). The CDR3 DNA is TGTGCCAGCAGCTTCGTGGGACACTCGAACACCGGGGAGCTGTTTTTT. The encoded protein is CASSFVGHSNTGELFF.

This clonotype was counted only a few times. The chain links TRBV6-2 or TRBV6-3 to TRBJ1-1; D is ambiguous. The CDR3 contains 15 residues. V was shortened by 7 bases and J by 0 bases, with 15 bases between the two germline ends. CDR1 and CDR2 (germline): MNHEY, SVGEGT. The CDR3 DNA is TGTGCCAGCACCGTAAGTCCAGCCATGAACACTGAAGCTTTCTTT. Residues: CASTVSPAMNTEAFF.

The chain carries TRBV28 and TRBJ2-2, with D perhaps TRBD1 (5 bases). Looked up from germline, CDR1 is MDHEN and CDR2 is SYDVKM. The CDR3 totals 17 residues. Trimming pared 6 bases from V and 9 bases from J, leaving 26 bases between. Here the CDR3 DNA reads TGTGCCAGCAGAAGAATCACAACGACAGAAGAACACCGGGAGCTGTTTTTT. Its translation: CASRRITTTEEHRELFF.

This rearrangement joins TRBV27 to TRBJ1-5; D gene ambiguous. CDR3 length: 13 amino acids. Germline assignment: CDR1 MNHEY and CDR2 SMNVEV (reference sequence). The V and J ends lost 5 bases and 6 bases respectively, with 11 bases between them. CDR3: CASSPTSGQPQHF. CDR3 nucleotides: TGTGCCAGCAGTCCCACCTCTGGTCAGCCCCAGCATTTT.

The chain carries TRBV6-2 or TRBV6-3 and TRBJ2-2; 13 bases align to TRBD2. This CDR3 is built from 16 residues. Losses at the gene ends were 6 bases for V and 4 bases for J; bases not matched to a gene: 5. Germline CDR1 is MNHEY and CDR2 is SVGEGT. The CDR3 reads CASSRLAGGLTGELFF. CDR3 DNA sequence: TGTGCCAGCAGCCGACTAGCGGGGGGACTCACCGGGGAGCTGTTTTTT.

This clonotype occurred a few times. The CDR3 reads CSARDRTGSRFVEQFF. The DNA for the CDR3 is TGCAGTGCTAGAGATCGGACGGGGTCTAGGTTTGTTGAGCAGTTCTTC. The chain is built from TRBV20-1 and TRBJ2-1; the D gene is possibly TRBD2 (5 bases). The CDR3 totals 16 residues. V lost 0 bases and J 9 bases, leaving 21 bases between the germline ends. Per the germline V gene, CDR1 is DFQATT and CDR2 is SNEGSKA (reference sequence).

This clonotype came up a few times. The chain carries TRBV4-2 and TRBJ2-1, with 13 bases fitting TRBD2. CDR3 size: 16 residues. Germline-derived CDR1 and CDR2 are LGHNA and YNFKEQ. Losses at the gene ends were 4 bases for V and 7 bases for J; bases not matched to a gene: 7. The DNA for the CDR3 is TGTGCCAGCAGCCGCCAGCCGGGACTAGCGGGAAATGAGCAGTTCTTC. This translates into CASSRQPGLAGNEQFF.

This clonotype was seen a few times. The rearrangement joins TRBV6-2 or TRBV6-3 to TRBJ1-2; 9 bases are a match to TRBD1. Trimming at V came to 9 bases and at J to 1 base, leaving 21 bases not matched to a gene. The length of the CDR3 is 19 residues. Looked up from germline, CDR1 is MNHEY and CDR2 is SVGEGT. The CDR3 coding sequence is TGTGCCAGTACATTACCGCCATCGACCGGGACAGGGATTAACTATGGCTACACCTTC. Protein sequence: CASTLPPSTGTGINYGYTF.

A few counts support this clonotype. V is TRBV25-1 and J is TRBJ1-1, with D perhaps matching TRBD1 (5 bases). CDR1 is MGHDK and CDR2 is SYGVNS in the germline V gene. Between the trimmed V and J ends, which lost 4 bases and 3 bases, there was a span of 15 bases. The CDR3 is 15 amino acids. CDR3 DNA: TGTGCCAGCAGTGCAGGGACTGCAAGCTACACTGAAGCTTTCTTT. Amino acids: CASSAGTASYTEAFF.

The CDR3 sequence is CASSANRGGETQYF. CDR3 nucleotide sequence: TGTGCCAGCAGCGCTAACAGAGGTGGCGAGACCCAGTACTTC. V gene TRBV9 combines with J gene TRBJ2-5; no clear D gene. Per the germline V gene, CDR1 is SGDLS and CDR2 is YYNGEE. Trimming left V 3 bases short and J 5 bases short, with 14 bases between. The CDR3 runs to 14 residues. Looking up the rest from reference TRBV9 and TRBJ2-5 gives the full variable domain: DSGVTQTPKHLITATGQRVTLRCSPRSGDLSVYWYQQSLDQGLQFLIQYYNGEERAKGNILERFSAQQFPDLHSELNLSSLELGDSALYFCASSANRGGETQYFGPGTRLLVL.

The sample holds many counts of this clonotype. This chain joins TRBV7-2 and TRBJ2-1; no clear D. The V gene lost 6 bases and the J gene lost 12 bases, with 12 bases spanning the gap. The CDR3 has 11 amino acids. Germline CDR1 SGHTA, CDR2 FQGNSA. CDR3: CASSYTDGQFF. The DNA of the CDR3 is TGTGCCAGCAGTTATACCGACGGGCAGTTCTTC.

The chain is built from TRBV6-5 and TRBJ1-3; D is uncertain. The CDR3 is made up of 14 amino acids. From germline, CDR1 is MNHEY and CDR2 SVGAGI. The ends were cut back, 2 bases at V and 0 bases at J, with 5 bases in the middle. The CDR3 DNA follows: TGTGCCAGCAGTTACCAGCGCTCTGGAAACACCATATATTTT. Translated, it gives CASSYQRSGNTIYF.